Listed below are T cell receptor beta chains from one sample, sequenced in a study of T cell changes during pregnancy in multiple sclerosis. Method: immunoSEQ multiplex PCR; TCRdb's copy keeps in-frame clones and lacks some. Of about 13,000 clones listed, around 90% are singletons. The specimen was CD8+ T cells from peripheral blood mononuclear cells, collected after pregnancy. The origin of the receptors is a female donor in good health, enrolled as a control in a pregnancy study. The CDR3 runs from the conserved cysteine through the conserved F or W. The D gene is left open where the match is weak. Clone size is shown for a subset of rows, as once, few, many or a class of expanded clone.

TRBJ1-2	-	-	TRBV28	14	TGTGCCAGCAGCACTCAACCGGACAGTCGCGGCTACACCTTC	CASSTQPDSRGYTF
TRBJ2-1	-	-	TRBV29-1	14	TGCAGCGTTGATCGGCGGGCGAACTACAATGAGCAGTTCTTC	CSVDRRANYNEQFF
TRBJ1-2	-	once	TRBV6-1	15	TGTGCCAGCAGTGAAATGGGTGCAGGCCGCGCTGGCTACACCTTC	CASSEMGAGRAGYTF
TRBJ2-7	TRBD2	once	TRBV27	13	TGTGCCAGCGGGCGGGGGGATACCTACGAGCAGTACTTC	CASGRGDTYEQYF
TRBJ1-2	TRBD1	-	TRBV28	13	TGTGCCAGCAGTACAGGGGAGGTCAATGGCTACACCTTC	CASSTGEVNGYTF
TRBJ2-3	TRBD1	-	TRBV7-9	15	TGTGCCAGCAGTTTACATATTCAGGGGGCGAATACGCAGTATTTT	CASSLHIQGANTQYF
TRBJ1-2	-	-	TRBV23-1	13	TGCGCCAGCAGTCAGTCTCAACCGGGGGGCTACACCTTC	CASSQSQPGGYTF
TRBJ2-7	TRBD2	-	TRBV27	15	TGTGCCAGCAGTGTGTTAGCGGGAACATCCTACGAGCAGTACTTC	CASSVLAGTSYEQYF
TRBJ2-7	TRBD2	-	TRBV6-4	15	TGTGCCAGCAGTGACCGGACTAGCGGGGGGCCTCAGCAGTACTTC	CASSDRTSGGPQQYF
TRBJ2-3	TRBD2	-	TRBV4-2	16	TGTGCCAGCAGCCAAGATCGGGCGGGAGGGGGGGATACGCAGTATTTT	CASSQDRAGGGDTQYF
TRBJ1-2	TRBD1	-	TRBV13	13	TGTGCCAGCAGCGACAGGGGAGCGGATGGCTACACCTTC	CASSDRGADGYTF
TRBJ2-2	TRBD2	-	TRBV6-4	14	TGTGCCAGCAGTGTTAGCGGGGACACCGGGGAGCTGTTTTTT	CASSVSGDTGELFF
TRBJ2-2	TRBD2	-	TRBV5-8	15	TGTGCCAGCAGCGGGCTAGCGGGAGTCACCGGGGAGCTGTTTTTT	CASSGLAGVTGELFF
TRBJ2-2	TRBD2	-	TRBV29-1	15	TGCAGCGTTGTTTCTGGCGGGAGACAGCTCGGGGAGCTGTTTTTT	CSVVSGGRQLGELFF
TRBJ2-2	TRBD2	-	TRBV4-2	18	TGTGCCAGCAGCCAAGATTCAACTAGCGGGAGTGTCACCGGGGAGCTGTTTTTT	CASSQDSTSGSVTGELFF
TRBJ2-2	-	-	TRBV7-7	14	TGTGCCAGCAGCTTAGAAGCGAGGACCGGGGAGCTGTTTTTT	CASSLEARTGELFF
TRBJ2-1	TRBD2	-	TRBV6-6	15	TGTGCCAGCAGTGGGACTAGCGGGACTTACAATGAGCAGTTCTTC	CASSGTSGTYNEQFF
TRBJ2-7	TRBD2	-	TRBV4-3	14	TGCGCCAGCAGCCAACTTAGCGGGAGCTACGAGCAGTACTTC	CASSQLSGSYEQYF
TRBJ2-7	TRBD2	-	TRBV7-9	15	TGTGCCAGCAGTGCTAGCGGGGGCCCGTCCTACGAGCAGTACTTC	CASSASGGPSYEQYF
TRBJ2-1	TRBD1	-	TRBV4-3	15	TGCGCCAGCAGCCGGGACAGGGAGGCCTACAATGAGCAGTTCTTC	CASSRDREAYNEQFF
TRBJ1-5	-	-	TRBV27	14	TGTGCCAGCAGCTTCGGACTTAGCAATCAGCCCCAGCATTTT	CASSFGLSNQPQHF
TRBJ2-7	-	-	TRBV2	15	TGTGCCAGCAGTGAAGCTCCCCGGGGAGCTTACGAGCAGTACTTC	CASSEAPRGAYEQYF
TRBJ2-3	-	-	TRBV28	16	TGTGCCAGCAGTTTAGGTTCGGGGTTAGCTACAGATACGCAGTATTTT	CASSLGSGLATDTQYF
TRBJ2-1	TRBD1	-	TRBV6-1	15	TGTGCCAGCAGCCACTGGACAGGGGTATCGGGTGAGCAGTTCTTC	CASSHWTGVSGEQFF
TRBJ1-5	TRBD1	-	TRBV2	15	TGTGCCAGCAGTCAGGGACAGGGAAGCAACCAGCCCCAGCATTTT	CASSQGQGSNQPQHF
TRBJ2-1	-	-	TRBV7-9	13	TGTGCCAGCAGCCCTCAGGGGTTCAATGAGCAGTTCTTC	CASSPQGFNEQFF
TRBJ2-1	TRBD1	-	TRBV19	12	TGTGCCAGCGGGACAGGGGCTAATGAGCAGTTCTTC	CASGTGANEQFF
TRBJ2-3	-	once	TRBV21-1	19	TGTGCCAGCAGCAAAGTAACTAGCGGGAGAAGGCGGGTGGCAGATACGCAGTATTTT	CASSKVTSGRRRVADTQYF
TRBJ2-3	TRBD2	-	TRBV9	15	TGTGCCAGCAGTGAGAGCGGGGCTCAGACAGATACGCAGTATTTT	CASSESGAQTDTQYF
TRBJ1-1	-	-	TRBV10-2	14	TGCGCCAGCAGTGAGTCAGGGGGAGTAACTGAAGCTTTCTTT	CASSESGGVTEAFF
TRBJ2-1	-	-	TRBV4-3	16	TGCGCCAGCAGCCAAGGGGTGACACCTTCCTACAATGAGCAGTTCTTC	CASSQGVTPSYNEQFF
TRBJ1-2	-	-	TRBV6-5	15	TGTGCCAGCAGTTACTCGGGCCATTCCGACTATGGCTACACCTTC	CASSYSGHSDYGYTF
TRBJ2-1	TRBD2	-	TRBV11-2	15	TGTGCCAGCAGCCCGACTAGCGGTTCCTACAATGAGCAGTTCTTC	CASSPTSGSYNEQFF
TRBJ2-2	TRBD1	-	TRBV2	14	TGTGCCAGCAGGCAGACAGGGGGCACCGGGGAGCTGTTTTTT	CASRQTGGTGELFF
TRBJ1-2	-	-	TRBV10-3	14	TGTGCCATCAGAGATACAGGATTTCTTATTGGCTACACCTTC	CAIRDTGFLIGYTF
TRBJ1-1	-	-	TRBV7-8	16	TGTGCCAGCTCCTTTGAGGGGAGGGCGAAGAACACTGAAGCTTTCTTT	CASSFEGRAKNTEAFF
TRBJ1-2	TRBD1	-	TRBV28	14	TGTGCCAGCAGTTTGCCGACAGGGATCTACGGCTACACCTTC	CASSLPTGIYGYTF
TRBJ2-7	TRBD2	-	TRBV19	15	TGTGCCAGTACTCCAGCGGGAGGCCCTTACTACGAGCAGTACTTC	CASTPAGGPYYEQYF
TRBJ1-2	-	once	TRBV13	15	TGTGCCAGCAGCATGTTGGGACACCTCTCCTATGGCTACACCTTC	CASSMLGHLSYGYTF
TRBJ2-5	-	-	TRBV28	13	TGTGCCAGCAGTCCACAGAGCTGGGAGACCCAGTACTTC	CASSPQSWETQYF
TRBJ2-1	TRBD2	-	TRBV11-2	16	TGTGCCAGCAGCCGCCGGACTAGCGGGGATTACAATGAGCAGTTCTTC	CASSRRTSGDYNEQFF
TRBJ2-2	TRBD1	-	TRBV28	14	TGTGCCAGCAGTGGGACAGGGGGTACCGGGGAGCTGTTTTTT	CASSGTGGTGELFF
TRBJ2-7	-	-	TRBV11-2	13	TGTGCCAGCAGCTTAGGGCAGCGTAACGAGCAGTACTTC	CASSLGQRNEQYF
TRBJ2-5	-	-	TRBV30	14	TGTGCCTGGAGTCCCTGGCAGGGCCAAGAGACCCAGTACTTC	CAWSPWQGQETQYF
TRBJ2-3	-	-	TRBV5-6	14	TGTGCCAGCAGCTTGGTCACTAGCACAGATACGCAGTATTTT	CASSLVTSTDTQYF
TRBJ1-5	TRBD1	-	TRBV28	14	TGTGCCAGCAGATCAGACAGGGGGCTTCAGCCCCAGCATTTT	CASRSDRGLQPQHF
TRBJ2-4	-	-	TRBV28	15	TGTGCCAGCAGTCTTGCCTTCCGCGGGCGAAACATTCAGTACTTC	CASSLAFRGRNIQYF
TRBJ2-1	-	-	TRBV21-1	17	TGTGCCAGCACCCCCTCGTGGGCCAACCAAAGGGGCAATGAGCAGTTCTTC	CASTPSWANQRGNEQFF
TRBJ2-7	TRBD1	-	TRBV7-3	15	TGTGCCAGCAGCTTATCGGGACAGGGGGCCTACGAGCAGTACTTC	CASSLSGQGAYEQYF
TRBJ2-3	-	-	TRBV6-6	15	TGTGCCAGCAGTTACTTGGCGGGGTACACAGATACGCAGTATTTT	CASSYLAGYTDTQYF
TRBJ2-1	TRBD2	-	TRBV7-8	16	TGTGCCAGCAGCGGGACTAGCGGGACTTTTTACAATGAGCAGTTCTTC	CASSGTSGTFYNEQFF
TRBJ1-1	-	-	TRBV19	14	TGTGCCAGTAGTATAAGGGGCATGAACACTGAAGCTTTCTTT	CASSIRGMNTEAFF
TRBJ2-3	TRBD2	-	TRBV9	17	TGTGCCAGCAGCGGGGAGACTAGCGGAGGGGTCACAGATACGCAGTATTTT	CASSGETSGGVTDTQYF
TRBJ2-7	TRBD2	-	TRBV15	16	TGTGCCACCAGCGTCCCCGCCGGGGGGTTCTCCTACGAGCAGTACTTC	CATSVPAGGFSYEQYF
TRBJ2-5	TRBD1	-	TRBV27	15	TGTGCCAGCAGCACCGGGACAGTGAGAAAAGAGACCCAGTACTTC	CASSTGTVRKETQYF
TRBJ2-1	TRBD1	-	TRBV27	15	TGTGCCAGCAGTTTGATTGGGACAGGGCGGGATGAGCAGTTCTTC	CASSLIGTGRDEQFF
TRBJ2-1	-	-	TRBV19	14	TGTGCCAGTAGTCCCCCGGTAGGGAGCAATGAGCAGTTCTTC	CASSPPVGSNEQFF
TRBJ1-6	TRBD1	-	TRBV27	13	TGTGCCAGCAGTTTACAGGGGGCTTCACCCCTCCACTTT	CASSLQGASPLHF
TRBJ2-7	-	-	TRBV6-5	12	TGTGCCAGCAGTTCCCCAGGGGACGAGCAGTACTTC	CASSSPGDEQYF